This T cell receptor (beta chain) was obtained from a study of PD-1 blockade in classical Hodgkin lymphoma. Study-wide background: Every 2 weeks, patients had 3 mg/kg nivolumab intravenously. Study-level points and caveats: The repertoire differences lack a defined cause, possibly disease activity or prior therapy. Researchers reported that CD4+ TCR diversity, though not CD8+, rose significantly by C4D1.

To note about this clone: Antigen specificity is unknown.

Each and every patient relapsed after autologous stem cell transplantation, and patients got differing brentuximab vedotin exposure. Germline V gives CDR1 SGHRS, CDR2 YFSETQ. V shed 1 base and J shed 2 bases, with 4 bases lying between them. The CDR3 is made up of 13 amino acids. Generated by immunoSEQ multiplex PCR, the TCRdb table keeps only in-frame clones and is missing some. The repertoire holds over 60,000 clones, with over 55% as singletons. This chain joins TRBV5-1 and TRBJ2-1; the D is unclear. The sequenced sample was peripheral blood mononuclear cells (PBMCs), obtained before the second cycle of nivolumab. The source of this sequence is a human donor with classical Hodgkin lymphoma. CDR3 amino acids: CASSLSPYNEQFF. The CDR3 DNA follows: TGCGCCAGCAGCTTGTCCCCCTACAATGAGCAGTTCTTC.